The 20 T cell receptor beta chains below were found in one sample sequenced in a study of tumor-infiltrating lymphocytes in primary liver carcinoma. The investigators made TCR beta cDNA from approximately 0.5 ug total RNA, using a constant-region primer. Slightly modified ARM-PCR served as the procedure for the TCR beta libraries. These libraries came from three rounds of nested multiplex PCR. Amplification in the first two PCR rounds was performed using TRBV1-TRBV30 forward primers and a C-beta reverse primer for approximately 10 cycles each. One entry per CDR3 protein, called by TCRdb with MiXCR from the multiplex PCR reads. The data hold 330,000 or so distinct CDR3 sequences, with less than 75% observed a single time. Blood RNA was derived from unsorted whole blood, and germline DNA was extracted too. Sequenced: peripheral blood. These receptors came from a man in his forties with primary liver carcinoma and hepatitis B virus infection.

This chain connects TRBV13 to TRBJ2-7, with D perhaps being TRBD1 or TRBD2 (5 bases each). Trimming took off 3 bases at V and 6 bases at J, with 15 bases between the two ends. Germline V gene sequence: CDR1 PRHDT, CDR2 FYEKMQ (reference sequence). This CDR3 region has 14 residues. CDR3 DNA: TGTGCCAGCAGCTTTCCCCGACGGGGCCCCGAGCAGTACTTC. Translated: CASSFPRRGPEQYF.

As concerns this clonotype: A junction end diverges from the germline sequence, so it may reflect a read error. The CDR3 is CVSSLDDGSQETQYF. CDR3 bases: TGTGTCAGCAGCTTAGACGATGGCTCCCAAGAGACCCAGTACTTC. This chain connects TRBV11-2 to TRBJ2-5; no firm D call. Germline CDR1 SGHAT, CDR2 FQNNGV. The CDR3 is 15 residues long.

Points on this clonotype: This sequence may be a read error, since a much larger clone differs from it by one base. The chain employs TRBV10-3 and TRBJ2-1; 10 bases are shared with TRBD2. The germline V gene encodes CDR1 ENHRY and CDR2 SYGVKD. This CDR3 region has 16 residues. CDR3 sequence: CATSASGSALSNEQFF. The DNA of the CDR3 is TGTGCCACCAGTGCTAGCGGGAGCGCTTTATCCAATGAGCAGTTCTTC.

V gene TRBV6-5 combines with J gene TRBJ1-2, with 10 nucleotides matching TRBD1. V gave up 0 bases and J gave up 3 bases; unmatched junction bases: 4. Germline lookup yields CDR1 MNHEY and CDR2 SVGAGI. CDR3 size: 16 residues. In nucleotides, the CDR3 is TGTGCCAGCAGTTACTCCCGGACAGGGGGGTACTATGGCTACACCTTC. It encodes CASSYSRTGGYYGYTF.

Remarks on this clonotype: Mismatch with germline at one junction end may stem from a read error. This rearrangement joins TRBV11-2 to TRBJ2-7; D gene unclear. Germline loops: CDR1 SGHAT, CDR2 FQNNGV. The CDR3 has 15 residues. Written as DNA, the CDR3 is TGTGCCAGTAACAAACTAACGGGTGACATGGACGAACAGTACTTC. It specifies CASNKLTGDMDEQYF.

At least ten counts were recorded for this clonotype. The chain joins TRBV12-3 or TRBV12-4 to TRBJ2-5; D is possibly TRBD1 (6 bases). The length of the CDR3 is 15 residues. V was cut by 4 bases and J by 2 bases, with 14 bases left in between. The CDR3 loop is CASSSQLTGQETQYF. DNA of the CDR3: TGTGCCAGCAGTTCCCAACTGACAGGACAAGAGACCCAGTACTTC.

To note about this clonotype: A read error may produce the germline difference seen at one junction end. J is TRBJ2-3 and V is TRBV11-2; D possibly corresponds to TRBD1 (5 bases). Looked up from germline, CDR1 is SGHAT and CDR2 is FQNNGV. This CDR3 comprises 14 residues. CDR3 nucleotide sequence: TGTACCAGCGCAGGGAACTGCGTCACAGATACGCAGTATTTT. As protein: CTSAGNCVTDTQYF.

The chain has TRBV7-9 and TRBJ1-3; D is ambiguous. There are 15 residues in the CDR3. The V end was cut by 4 bases, the J end by 3 bases, with 13 bases between. CDR1 and CDR2 (germline): SEHNR, FQNEAQ (reference sequence). The DNA of the CDR3 is TGTGCCAGCAGCTCCAAACGGAGATTTGGAAACACCATATATTTT. As protein: CASSSKRRFGNTIYF.

With respect to this clonotype: A much larger clone sits a single nucleotide away, making a read error possible. The chain has TRBV4-1 and TRBJ2-1, with TRBD2 matching 8 bases. From germline, CDR1 is MGHRA and CDR2 YSYEKL. This CDR3 has 15 residues. The CDR3 is CASGQDRGGRDEQFF. DNA of the CDR3: TGCGCCAGCGGCCAAGATCGGGGGGGGCGGGATGAGCAGTTCTTC.

Details on this clonotype: This clone may be a read error of a much larger clone one base away. This rearrangement joins TRBV30 to TRBJ2-2; the match to TRBD2 covers 9 bases. This CDR3 comprises 14 residues. The germline V gene has CDR1 GTSNPN and CDR2 SVGIG (reference sequence). Here the CDR3 reads CTWKAGGHPGELFF. In nucleotides, the CDR3 is TGTACCTGGAAGGCGGGAGGGCATCCCGGGGAGCTGTTTTTT.

This clonotype was detected a few times. This chain joins TRBV5-1 and TRBJ2-1; perhaps TRBD2 as D (5 bases). The germline V gene encodes CDR1 SGHRS and CDR2 YFSETQ. Trimming stripped 0 bases from V and 10 bases from J, with 8 bases between. This CDR3 is 12 amino acids long. The CDR3 region is CASSLEGAEQFF. DNA for the CDR3: TGCGCCAGCAGCTTGGAGGGAGCCGAGCAGTTCTTC.

This clonotype appeared once. The junction differs from germline at one of its ends, possibly a read error. The chain is built from TRBV18 and TRBJ2-1; D call uncertain. The CDR3 has 12 residues. The germline V gene has CDR1 KGHSH and CDR2 LQKENI. The CDR3 nucleotides are TGTGTCAGCTCACCACGGATCAATGAGCAGTTCTTC. Translation: CVSSPRINEQFF.

With regard to this clonotype: This clone may be a read error of a much larger clone one base away. The rearrangement joins TRBV4-3 to TRBJ1-2; D call uncertain. The CDR3 is 16 amino acids. Per germline, CDR1 LGHNA and CDR2 YSLEER. CDR3 coding DNA: TGCGCCAACAGCCAAGATAGAGCTATTGAGAACTATGGCTACACCTTC. Its protein is CANSQDRAIENYGYTF.

The CDR3 loop reads CASSLDGKQGLNAGLFF. CDR3 coding DNA: TGTGCCAGCAGCTTAGATGGGAAACAGGGCCTCAATGCGGGACTGTTTTTT. The rearrangement links TRBV11-2 to TRBJ1-4; D is possibly TRBD1 (6 bases). The germline gives CDR1 SGHAT, CDR2 FQNNGV. Trimming shortened V by 0 bases and J by 13 bases, and 24 bases separated the two germline ends. This CDR3 spans 17 amino acids.

With regard to this clonotype: The germline gene is not matched at one end of the junction; a read error may be the cause. The chain joins TRBV29-1 to TRBJ2-5; weak D call: TRBD2 (6 bases). The CDR3 length is 14 residues. In germline, CDR1 is SQVTM, CDR2 ANQGSEA. CDR3 DNA: TGCAGCGTTACCGGGACTCGCGGACAAGAGTCCCAGTACTTC. This encodes CSVTGTRGQESQYF.

Turning to this clonotype: One end of the junction is discordant with germline, which a read error may explain. This chain links TRBV11-2 with TRBJ2-3; maybe TRBD1 (5 bases). CDR3 length: 13 residues. Germline CDR1 reads SGHAT; CDR2 reads FQNNGV. This CDR3 is CVSSHPSTGTQYF. The CDR3 DNA is TGTGTCAGCAGTCACCCTAGTACAGGTACGCAGTATTTT.

In the case of this clonotype: Sequence at one end of the junction differs from germline and may be a read error. The rearrangement uses TRBV5-1 and TRBJ2-6, with 9 bases matching TRBD2. CDR1 is SGHRS and CDR2 is YFSETQ in the germline V gene. The CDR3 consists of 18 residues. CDR3 sequence (DNA): TGCGCCAGCAGCTTCGGACTAGCGTCAAGCTCTGGCTCCAACGTCCCGACTTTC. Amino acids: CASSFGLASSSGSNVPTF.

Many counts were recorded for this clonotype. The rearrangement uses TRBV29-1 and TRBJ2-1; D tentatively reads TRBD1 or TRBD2 (5 bases each). The germline gives CDR1 SQVTM, CDR2 ANQGSEA. This CDR3 has 17 residues. The V and J ends lost 5 bases and 4 bases respectively, with 24 bases between them. CDR3 DNA sequence: TGCAGCGTTTCCGGGACCTCTATTATCAATGCGTACAATGAGCAGTTCTTC. Its protein is CSVSGTSIINAYNEQFF.

This clonotype was seen repeatedly, ten times or more. This chain uses TRBV24-1 with TRBJ2-3; 9 positions agree with TRBD2. From germline, CDR1 is KGHDR and CDR2 SFDVKD. V lost 4 bases to trimming and J lost 0 bases; unmatched junction nucleotides: 7. This CDR3 spans 17 amino acids. CDR3 residues: CATSDPIAGASTDTQYF. CDR3 sequence (DNA): TGTGCCACCAGTGACCCAATAGCGGGGGCCAGCACAGATACGCAGTATTTT.

For this clonotype: This could be a read error, since a much larger clone is one nucleotide away. The chain joins TRBV10-3 to TRBJ2-2, with unresolved D. CDR1 is ENHRY and CDR2 is SYGVKD in the germline V gene. V lost 4 bases and J 1 base, leaving 4 bases between the germline ends. The CDR3 length is 13 residues. CDR3 nucleotides: TGTGCCATCAGTGGGCGGAACACCGGGGAGCTGTTTTTT. Amino acids: CAISGRNTGELFF.